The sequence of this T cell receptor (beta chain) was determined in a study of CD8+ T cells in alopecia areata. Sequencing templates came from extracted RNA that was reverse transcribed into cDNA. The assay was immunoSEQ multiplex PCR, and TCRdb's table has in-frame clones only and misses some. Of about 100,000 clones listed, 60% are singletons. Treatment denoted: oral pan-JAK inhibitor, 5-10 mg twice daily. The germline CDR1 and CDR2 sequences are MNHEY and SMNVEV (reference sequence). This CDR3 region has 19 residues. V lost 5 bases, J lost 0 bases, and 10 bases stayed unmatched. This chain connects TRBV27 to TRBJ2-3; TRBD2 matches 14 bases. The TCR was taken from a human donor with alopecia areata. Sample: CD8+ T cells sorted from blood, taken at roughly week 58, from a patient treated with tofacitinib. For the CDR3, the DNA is TGTGCCAGCAGTATCCCCGGACTAGCGGGGGGACCTAGCACAGATACGCAGTATTTT. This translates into CASSIPGLAGGPSTDTQYF.